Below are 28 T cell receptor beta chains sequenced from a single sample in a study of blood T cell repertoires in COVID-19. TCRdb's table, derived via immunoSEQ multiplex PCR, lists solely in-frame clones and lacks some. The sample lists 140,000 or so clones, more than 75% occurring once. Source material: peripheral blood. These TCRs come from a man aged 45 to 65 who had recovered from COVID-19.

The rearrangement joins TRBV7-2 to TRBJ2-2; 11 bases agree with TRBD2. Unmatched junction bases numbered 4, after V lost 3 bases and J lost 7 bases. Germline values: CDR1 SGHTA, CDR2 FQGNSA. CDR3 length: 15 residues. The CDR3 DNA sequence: TGTGCCAGCAGCTTTAGCGGGGGGGCGGTCGGGGAGCTGTTTTTT. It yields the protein CASSFSGGAVGELFF.

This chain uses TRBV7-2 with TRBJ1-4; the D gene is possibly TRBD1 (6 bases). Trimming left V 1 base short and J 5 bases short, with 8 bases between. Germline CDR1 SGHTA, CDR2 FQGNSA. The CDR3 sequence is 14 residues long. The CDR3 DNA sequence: TGTGCCAGCAGCTTAGACGACAGGAATGAAAAACTGTTTTTT. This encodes CASSLDDRNEKLFF.

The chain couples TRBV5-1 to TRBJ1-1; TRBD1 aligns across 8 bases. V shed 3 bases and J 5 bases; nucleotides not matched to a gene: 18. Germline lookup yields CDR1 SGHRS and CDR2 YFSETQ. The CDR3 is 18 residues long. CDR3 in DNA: TGCGCCAGCAGCTACCGGGAGGCAGGGGGCGCCATGTTGACTGAAGCTTTCTTT. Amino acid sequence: CASSYREAGGAMLTEAFF.

The CDR3 DNA reads TGTGCCAGCAGCTTAGGAGGGGGCTTTAATGGAAACACCATATATTTT. The encoded protein is CASSLGGGFNGNTIYF. The chain employs TRBV7-2 and TRBJ1-3, with TRBD1 matching 7 bases. V dropped 1 base and J dropped 3; count of bases not matched to a gene: 6. The CDR3 extends over 16 amino acids. The germline V gene has CDR1 SGHTA and CDR2 FQGNSA.

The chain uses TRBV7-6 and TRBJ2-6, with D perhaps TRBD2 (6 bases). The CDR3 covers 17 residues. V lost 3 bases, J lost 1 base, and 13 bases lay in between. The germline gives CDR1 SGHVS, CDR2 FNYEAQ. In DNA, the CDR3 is TGTGCCAGCAGCTTCCCGGGACGGGGGTCTGGGGCCAACGTCCTGACTTTC. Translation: CASSFPGRGSGANVLTF.

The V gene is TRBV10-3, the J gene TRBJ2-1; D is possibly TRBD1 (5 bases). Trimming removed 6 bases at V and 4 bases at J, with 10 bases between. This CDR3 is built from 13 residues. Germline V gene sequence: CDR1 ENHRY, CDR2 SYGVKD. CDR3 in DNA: TGTGCCATCAGCAAGGACAATTACAATGAGCAGTTCTTC. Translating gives CAISKDNYNEQFF.

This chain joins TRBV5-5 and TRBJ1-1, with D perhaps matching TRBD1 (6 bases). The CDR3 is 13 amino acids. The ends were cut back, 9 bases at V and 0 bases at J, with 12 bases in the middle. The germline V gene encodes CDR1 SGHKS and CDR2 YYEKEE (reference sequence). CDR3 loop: CATHRDMNTEAFF. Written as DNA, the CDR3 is TGTGCCACTCACAGGGATATGAACACTGAAGCTTTCTTT.

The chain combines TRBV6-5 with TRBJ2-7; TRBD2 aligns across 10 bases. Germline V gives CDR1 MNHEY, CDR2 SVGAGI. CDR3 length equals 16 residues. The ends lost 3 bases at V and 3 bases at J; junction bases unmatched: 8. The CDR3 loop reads CASSYWASGGGYEQYF. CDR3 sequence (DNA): TGTGCCAGCAGTTATTGGGCTAGCGGGGGCGGCTACGAGCAGTACTTC.

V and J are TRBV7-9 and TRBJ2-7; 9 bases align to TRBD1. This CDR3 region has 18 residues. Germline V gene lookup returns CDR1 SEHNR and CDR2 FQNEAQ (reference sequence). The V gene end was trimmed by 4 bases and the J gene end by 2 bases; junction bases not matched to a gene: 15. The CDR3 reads CASSSSATGTGGPYEQYF. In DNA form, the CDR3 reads TGTGCCAGCAGCTCGTCAGCCACCGGTACAGGGGGCCCCTACGAGCAGTACTTC.

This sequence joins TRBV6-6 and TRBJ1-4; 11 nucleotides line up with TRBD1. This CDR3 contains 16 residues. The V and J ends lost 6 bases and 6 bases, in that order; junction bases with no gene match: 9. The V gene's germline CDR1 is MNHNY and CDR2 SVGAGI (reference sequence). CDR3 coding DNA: TGTGCCAGCAGCCAGGGACAGGGGGTCCGAGATGAAAAACTGTTTTTT. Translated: CASSQGQGVRDEKLFF.

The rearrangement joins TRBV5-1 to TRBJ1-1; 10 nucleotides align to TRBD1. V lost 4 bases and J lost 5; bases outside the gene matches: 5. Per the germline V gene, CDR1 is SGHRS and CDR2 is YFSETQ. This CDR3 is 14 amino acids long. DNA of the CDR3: TGCGCCAGCAGCAGACAGGGGGCGTATACTGAAGCTTTCTTT. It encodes CASSRQGAYTEAFF.

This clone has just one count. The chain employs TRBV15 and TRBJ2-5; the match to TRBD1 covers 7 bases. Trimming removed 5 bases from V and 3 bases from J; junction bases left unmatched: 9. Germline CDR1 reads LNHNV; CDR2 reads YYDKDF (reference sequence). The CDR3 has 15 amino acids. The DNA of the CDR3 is TGTGCCACCAGCGCCAACCGGGGACAGAAAGAGACCCAGTACTTC. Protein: CATSANRGQKETQYF.

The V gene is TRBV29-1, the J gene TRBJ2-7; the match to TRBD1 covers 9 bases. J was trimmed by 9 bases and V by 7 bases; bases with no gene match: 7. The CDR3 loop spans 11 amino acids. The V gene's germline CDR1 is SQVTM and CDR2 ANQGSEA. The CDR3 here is CSGLTGGGQYF. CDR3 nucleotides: TGCAGCGGCCTTACAGGGGGCGGGCAGTACTTC.

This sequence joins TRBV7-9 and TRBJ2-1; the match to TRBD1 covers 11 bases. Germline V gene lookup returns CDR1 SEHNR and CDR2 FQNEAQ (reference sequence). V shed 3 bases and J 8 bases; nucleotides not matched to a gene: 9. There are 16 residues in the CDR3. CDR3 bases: TGTGCCAGCAGCTTTTTGGAGGACAGGGGGCCCTATGAGCAGTTCTTC. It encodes CASSFLEDRGPYEQFF. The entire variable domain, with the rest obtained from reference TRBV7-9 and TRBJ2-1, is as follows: DTGVSQNPRHKITKRGQNVTFRCDPISEHNRLYWYRQTLGQGPEFLTYFQNEAQLEKSRLLSDRFSAERPKGSFSTLEIQRTEQGDSAMYLCASSFLEDRGPYEQFFGPGTRLTVL.

In DNA form, the CDR3 reads TGCACCAGCACCGATCTCGGAGGAGGGTACAATTTTAGCACAGATACGCAGTATTTT. Translating it yields CTSTDLGGGYNFSTDTQYF. V usage is TRBV1 and J usage is TRBJ2-3; the D call in the table, TRBD2, was not verified against the DNA. TRBV1 is a documented pseudogene. This CDR3 has 19 amino acids.

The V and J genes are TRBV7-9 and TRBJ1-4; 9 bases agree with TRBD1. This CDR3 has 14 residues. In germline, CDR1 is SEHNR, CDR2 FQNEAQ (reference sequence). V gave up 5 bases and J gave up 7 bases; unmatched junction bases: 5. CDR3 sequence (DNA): TGTGCCAGCAGCCAGGACAGGGGTTTTGAAAAACTGTTTTTT. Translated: CASSQDRGFEKLFF.

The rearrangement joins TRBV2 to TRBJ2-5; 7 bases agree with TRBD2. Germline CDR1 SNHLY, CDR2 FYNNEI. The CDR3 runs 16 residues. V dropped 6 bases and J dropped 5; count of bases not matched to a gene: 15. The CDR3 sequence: CASSPLGLVSRETQYF. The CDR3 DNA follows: TGTGCCAGCAGCCCCCTTGGACTAGTTTCCCGTGAGACCCAGTACTTC.

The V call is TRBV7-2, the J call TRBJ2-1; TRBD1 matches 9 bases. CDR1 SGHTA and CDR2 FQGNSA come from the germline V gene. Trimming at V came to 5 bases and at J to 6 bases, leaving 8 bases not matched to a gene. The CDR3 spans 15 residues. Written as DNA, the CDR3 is TGTGCCAGCAGCGGCCGGGACAGGGAAGGCAATGAGCAGTTCTTC. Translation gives CASSGRDREGNEQFF. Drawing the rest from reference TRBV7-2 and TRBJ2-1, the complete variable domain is GAGVSQSPSNKVTEKGKDVELRCDPISGHTALYWYRQSLGQGLEFLIYFQGNSAPDKSGLPSDRFSAERTGGSVSTLTIQRTQQEDSAVYLCASSGRDREGNEQFFGPGTRLTVL.

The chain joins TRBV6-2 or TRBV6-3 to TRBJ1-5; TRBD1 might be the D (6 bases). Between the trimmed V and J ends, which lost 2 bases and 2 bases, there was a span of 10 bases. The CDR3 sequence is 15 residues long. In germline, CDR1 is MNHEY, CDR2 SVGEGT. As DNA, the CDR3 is TGTGCCAGCAGTTACCGGCGGGGGCGCAATCAGCCCCAGCATTTT. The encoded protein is CASSYRRGRNQPQHF.

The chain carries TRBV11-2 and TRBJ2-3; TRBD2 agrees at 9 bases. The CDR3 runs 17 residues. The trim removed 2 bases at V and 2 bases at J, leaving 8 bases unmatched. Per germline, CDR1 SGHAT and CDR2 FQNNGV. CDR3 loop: CASSLRRSGGYTDTQYF. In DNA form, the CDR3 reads TGTGCCAGCAGCTTAAGGAGGAGCGGGGGGTACACAGATACGCAGTATTTT.

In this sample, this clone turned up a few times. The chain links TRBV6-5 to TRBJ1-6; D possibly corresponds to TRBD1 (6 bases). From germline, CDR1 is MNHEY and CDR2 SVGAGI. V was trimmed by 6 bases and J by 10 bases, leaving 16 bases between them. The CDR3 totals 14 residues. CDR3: CASRQIQGGSPLHF. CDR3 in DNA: TGTGCCAGCAGGCAGATACAGGGTGGGTCACCCCTCCACTTT.

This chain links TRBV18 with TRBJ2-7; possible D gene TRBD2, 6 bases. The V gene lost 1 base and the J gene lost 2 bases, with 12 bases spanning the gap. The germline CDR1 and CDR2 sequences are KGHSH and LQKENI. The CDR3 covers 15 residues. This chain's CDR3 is CASSPQAGPTYEQYF. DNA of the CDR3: TGTGCCAGCTCACCACAAGCGGGCCCTACCTACGAGCAGTACTTC.

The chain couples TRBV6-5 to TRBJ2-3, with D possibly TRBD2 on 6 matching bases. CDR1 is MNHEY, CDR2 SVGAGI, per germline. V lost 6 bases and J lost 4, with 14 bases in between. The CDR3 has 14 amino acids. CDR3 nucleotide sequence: TGTGCCAGCAGCGAGGAAGGGGAGGCAGATACGCAGTATTTT. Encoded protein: CASSEEGEADTQYF.

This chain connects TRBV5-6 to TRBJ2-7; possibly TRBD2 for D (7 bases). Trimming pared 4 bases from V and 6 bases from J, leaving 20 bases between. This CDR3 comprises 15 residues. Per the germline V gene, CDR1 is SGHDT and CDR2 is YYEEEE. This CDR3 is CASSGGGHFVVEQYF. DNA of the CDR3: TGTGCCAGCAGCGGCGGGGGCCACTTCGTGGTCGAGCAGTACTTC.

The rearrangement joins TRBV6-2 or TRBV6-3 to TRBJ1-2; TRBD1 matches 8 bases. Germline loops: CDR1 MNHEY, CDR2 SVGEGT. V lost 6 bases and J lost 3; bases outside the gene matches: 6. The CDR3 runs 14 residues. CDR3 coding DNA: TGTGCCAGCAGGCCTACAGGGGGGGACTATGGCTACACCTTC. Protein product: CASRPTGGDYGYTF.

The CDR3 protein is CATSREAGATYEQYF. CDR3 sequence (DNA): TGTGCCACCAGCAGAGAGGCAGGGGCTACCTACGAGCAGTACTTC. V and J are TRBV15 and TRBJ2-7; a weak D match, TRBD1 (6 bases). Germline V gives CDR1 LNHNV, CDR2 YYDKDF (reference sequence). This CDR3 contains 15 residues. Trimming pared 0 bases from V and 2 bases from J, leaving 11 bases between.

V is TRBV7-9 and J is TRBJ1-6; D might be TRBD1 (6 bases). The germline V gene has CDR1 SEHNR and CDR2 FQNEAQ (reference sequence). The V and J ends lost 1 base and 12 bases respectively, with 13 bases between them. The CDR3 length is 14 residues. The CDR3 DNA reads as TGTGCCAGCAGCTTAGGGACAGCGGACGGACCCCTCCACTTT. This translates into CASSLGTADGPLHF.

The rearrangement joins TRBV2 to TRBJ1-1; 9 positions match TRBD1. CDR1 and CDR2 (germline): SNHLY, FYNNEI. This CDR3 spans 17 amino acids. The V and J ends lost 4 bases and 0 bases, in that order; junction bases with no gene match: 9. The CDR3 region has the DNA TGTGCCAGCAGTGTCGGACAGGGGCAACTTATGAACACTGAAGCTTTCTTT. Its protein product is CASSVGQGQLMNTEAFF.